The present T cell receptor (beta chain) was sequenced within a study of T cell responses to AZD1222 COVID-19 vaccine. Findings and caveats of the study: Seropositive status at baseline applied to only 5 to 7 AZD1222 recipients. Regions 160-218 and 743-854 dominated among vaccine-associated CD4 TCRs spanning spike. The study sampled repertoires only after the peak T cell response.

Profiled with immunoSEQ multiplex PCR; TCRdb holds only in-frame clones, not every one. The sample includes 180,000 or so clones, roughly nine tenths of them seen just once. This CDR3 is built from 13 residues. Germline V gives CDR1 SGHDT, CDR2 YYEEEE. Deletions cut 4 bases from V and 4 bases from J, with 11 bases between. Of note for this clone: The antigen remains unidentified.

Second doses were pooled across both intervals (about 4 or about 12 weeks). The chain recombines TRBV5-6 with TRBJ1-2; D might be TRBD1 (5 bases). The sequence was obtained from an adult who received the AZD1222 COVID-19 vaccine. Specimen: peripheral blood, collected 28 days after the second AZD1222 dose. CDR3 region: CASSEDNFYGYTF. CDR3 nucleotide sequence: TGTGCCAGCAGCGAGGACAACTTCTATGGCTACACCTTC.